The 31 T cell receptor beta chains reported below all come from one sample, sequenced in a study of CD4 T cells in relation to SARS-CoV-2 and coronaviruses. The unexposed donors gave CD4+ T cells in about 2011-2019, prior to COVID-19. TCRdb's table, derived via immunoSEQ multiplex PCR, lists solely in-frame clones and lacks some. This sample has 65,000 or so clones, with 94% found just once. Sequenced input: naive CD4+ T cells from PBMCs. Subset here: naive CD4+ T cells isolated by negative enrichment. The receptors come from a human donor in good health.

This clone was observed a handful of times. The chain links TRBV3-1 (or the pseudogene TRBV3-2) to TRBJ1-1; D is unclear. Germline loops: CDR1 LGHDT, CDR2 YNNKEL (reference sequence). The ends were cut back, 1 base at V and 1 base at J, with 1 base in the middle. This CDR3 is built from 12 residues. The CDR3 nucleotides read TGTGCCAGCAGCCAAGCGAACACTGAAGCTTTCTTT. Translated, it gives CASSQANTEAFF.

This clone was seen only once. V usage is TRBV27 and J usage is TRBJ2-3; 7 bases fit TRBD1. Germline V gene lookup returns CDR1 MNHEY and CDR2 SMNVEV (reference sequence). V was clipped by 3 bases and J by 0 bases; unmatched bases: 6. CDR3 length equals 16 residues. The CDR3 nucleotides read TGTGCCAGCAGTTTCGAAACAGGGGCTAGCACAGATACGCAGTATTTT. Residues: CASSFETGASTDTQYF.

Written as DNA, the CDR3 is TGTGCCAGCAGTACAGCTCGGGGGGGGCCTCGCCCGTTCTTC. Translation: CASSTARGGPRPFF. J is TRBJ2-1 and V is TRBV2, with 8 bases aligning to TRBD2. Looked up from germline, CDR1 is SNHLY and CDR2 is FYNNEI. The V and J ends lost 5 bases and 15 bases, in that order; junction bases with no gene match: 15. The CDR3 is 14 amino acids.

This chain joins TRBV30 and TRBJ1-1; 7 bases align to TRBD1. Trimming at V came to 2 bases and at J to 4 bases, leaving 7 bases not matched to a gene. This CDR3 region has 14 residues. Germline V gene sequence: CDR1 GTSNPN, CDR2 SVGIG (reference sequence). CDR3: CAWSLDRRGTEAFF. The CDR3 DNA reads TGTGCCTGGAGTCTGGACAGGAGGGGCACTGAAGCTTTCTTT. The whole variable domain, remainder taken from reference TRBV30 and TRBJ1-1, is SQTIHQWPATLVQPVGSPLSLECTVEGTSNPNLYWYRQAAGRGLQLLFYSVGIGQISSEVPQNLSASRPQDRQFILSSKKLLLSDSGFYLCAWSLDRRGTEAFFGQGTRLTVV.

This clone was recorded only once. The CDR3 nucleotides read TGTGCCAGCAGCTTAGGTAGCGAGCTAAAAGAGACCCAGTACTTC. Encoded protein: CASSLGSELKETQYF. The genes are TRBV11-3 and TRBJ2-5; maybe TRBD2 (5 bases). The CDR3 sequence is 15 residues long. The germline V gene has CDR1 SGHNT and CDR2 YENEEA. The V and J ends lost 1 base and 3 bases respectively, with 12 bases between them. The full variable domain, with the rest looked up from reference TRBV11-3 and TRBJ2-5, is EAGVVQSPRYKIIEKKQPVAFWCNPISGHNTLYWYLQNLGQGPELLIRYENEEAVDDSQLPKDRFSAERLKGVDSTLKIQPAELGDSAVYLCASSLGSELKETQYFGPGTRLLVL.

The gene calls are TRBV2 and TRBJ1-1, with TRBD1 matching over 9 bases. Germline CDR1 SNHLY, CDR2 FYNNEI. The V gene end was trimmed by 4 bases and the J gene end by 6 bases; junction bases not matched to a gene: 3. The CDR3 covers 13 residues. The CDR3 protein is CASSGGQGSEAFF. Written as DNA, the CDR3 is TGTGCCAGCAGTGGCGGACAGGGGTCTGAAGCTTTCTTT.

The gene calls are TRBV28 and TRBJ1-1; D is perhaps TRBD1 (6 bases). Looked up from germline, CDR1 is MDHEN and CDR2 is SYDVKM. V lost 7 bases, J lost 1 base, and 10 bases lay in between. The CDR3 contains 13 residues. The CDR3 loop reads CASIRGGNTEAFF. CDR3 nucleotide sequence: TGTGCCAGCATCAGAGGGGGGAACACTGAAGCTTTCTTT.

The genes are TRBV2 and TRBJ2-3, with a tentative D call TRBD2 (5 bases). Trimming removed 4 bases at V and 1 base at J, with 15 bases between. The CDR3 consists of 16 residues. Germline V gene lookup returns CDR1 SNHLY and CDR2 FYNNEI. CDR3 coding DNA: TGTGCCAGCAGTGGACAACTAGGCCGGGGCACAGATACGCAGTATTTT. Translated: CASSGQLGRGTDTQYF.

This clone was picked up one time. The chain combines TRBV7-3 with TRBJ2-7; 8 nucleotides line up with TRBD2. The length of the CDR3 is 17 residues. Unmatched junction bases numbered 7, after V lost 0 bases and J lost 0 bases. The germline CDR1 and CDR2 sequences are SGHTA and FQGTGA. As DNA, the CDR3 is TGTGCCAGCAGCTTAACGGCGGCCAGCGGGAGCTCCTACGAGCAGTACTTC. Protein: CASSLTAASGSSYEQYF.

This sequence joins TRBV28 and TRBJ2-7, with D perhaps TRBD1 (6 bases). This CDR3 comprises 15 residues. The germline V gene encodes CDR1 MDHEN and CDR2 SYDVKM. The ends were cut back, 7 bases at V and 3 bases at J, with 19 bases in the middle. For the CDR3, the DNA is TGTGCCAGCACCCCAAGGGACACCCGGGGCTACGAGCAGTACTTC. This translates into CASTPRDTRGYEQYF.

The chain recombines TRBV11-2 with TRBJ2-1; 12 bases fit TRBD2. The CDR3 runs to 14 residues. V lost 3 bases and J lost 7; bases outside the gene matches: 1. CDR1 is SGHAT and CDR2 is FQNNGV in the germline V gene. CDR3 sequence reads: CASSLTSGSNEQFF. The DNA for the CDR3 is TGTGCCAGCAGCTTGACTAGCGGGAGTAATGAGCAGTTCTTC.

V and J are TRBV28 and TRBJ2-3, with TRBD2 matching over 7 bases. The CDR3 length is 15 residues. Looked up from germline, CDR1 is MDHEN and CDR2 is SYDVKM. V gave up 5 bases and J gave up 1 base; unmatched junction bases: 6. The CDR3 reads CASSAGVVGTDTQYF. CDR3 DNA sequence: TGTGCCAGCAGTGCGGGGGTTGTCGGCACAGATACGCAGTATTTT.

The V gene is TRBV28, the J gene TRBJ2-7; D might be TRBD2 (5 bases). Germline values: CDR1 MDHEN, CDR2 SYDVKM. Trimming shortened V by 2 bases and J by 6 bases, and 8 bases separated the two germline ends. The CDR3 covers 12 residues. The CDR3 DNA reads TGTGCCAGCAGTTTAGCGGGTCTCGAGCAGTACTTC. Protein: CASSLAGLEQYF.

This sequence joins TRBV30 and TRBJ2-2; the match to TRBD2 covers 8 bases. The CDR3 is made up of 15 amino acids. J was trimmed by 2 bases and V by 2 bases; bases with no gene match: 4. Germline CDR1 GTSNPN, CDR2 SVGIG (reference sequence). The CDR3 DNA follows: TGTGCCTGGAGTACCCTAGCGGGTAACACCGGGGAGCTGTTTTTT. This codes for CAWSTLAGNTGELFF.

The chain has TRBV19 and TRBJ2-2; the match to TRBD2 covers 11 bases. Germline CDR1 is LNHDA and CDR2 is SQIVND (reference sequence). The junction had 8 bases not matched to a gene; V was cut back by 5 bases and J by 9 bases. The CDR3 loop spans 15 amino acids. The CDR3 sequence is CASSAGLAVRRELFF. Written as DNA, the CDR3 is TGTGCCAGTAGTGCGGGACTAGCGGTGAGAAGGGAGCTGTTTTTT.

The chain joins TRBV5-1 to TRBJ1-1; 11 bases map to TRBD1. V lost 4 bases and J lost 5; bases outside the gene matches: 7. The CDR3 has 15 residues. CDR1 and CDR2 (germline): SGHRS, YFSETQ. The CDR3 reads CASSASGTGGTEAFF. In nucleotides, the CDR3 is TGCGCCAGCAGCGCATCCGGGACAGGGGGTACTGAAGCTTTCTTT.

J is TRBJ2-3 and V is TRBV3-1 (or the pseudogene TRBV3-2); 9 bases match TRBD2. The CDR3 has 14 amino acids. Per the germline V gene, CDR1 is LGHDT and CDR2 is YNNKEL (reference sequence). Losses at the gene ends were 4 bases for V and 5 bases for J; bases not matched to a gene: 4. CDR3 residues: CASSPGLAVDTQYF. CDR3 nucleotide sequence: TGTGCCAGCAGCCCGGGACTAGCAGTAGATACGCAGTATTTT.

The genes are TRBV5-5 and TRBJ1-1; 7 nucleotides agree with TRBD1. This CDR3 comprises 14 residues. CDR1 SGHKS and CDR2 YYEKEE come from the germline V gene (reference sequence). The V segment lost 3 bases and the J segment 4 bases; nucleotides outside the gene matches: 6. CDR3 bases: TGTGCCAGCAGCTCGGGACAGCTGAGCACTGAAGCTTTCTTT. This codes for CASSSGQLSTEAFF.

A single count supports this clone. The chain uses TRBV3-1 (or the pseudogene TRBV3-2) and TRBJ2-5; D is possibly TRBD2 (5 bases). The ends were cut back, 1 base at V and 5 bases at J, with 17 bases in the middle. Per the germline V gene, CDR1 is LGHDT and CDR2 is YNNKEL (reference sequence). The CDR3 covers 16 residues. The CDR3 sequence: CASSQGRPRVGETQYF. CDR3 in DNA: TGTGCCAGCAGCCAAGGGAGACCGAGGGTGGGGGAGACCCAGTACTTC.

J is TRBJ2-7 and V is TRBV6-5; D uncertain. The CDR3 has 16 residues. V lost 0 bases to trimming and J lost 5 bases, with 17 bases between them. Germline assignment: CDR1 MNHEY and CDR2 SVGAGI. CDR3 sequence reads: CASSYSARRPVDEQYF. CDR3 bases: TGTGCCAGCAGTTACTCAGCCAGGCGCCCCGTCGACGAGCAGTACTTC.

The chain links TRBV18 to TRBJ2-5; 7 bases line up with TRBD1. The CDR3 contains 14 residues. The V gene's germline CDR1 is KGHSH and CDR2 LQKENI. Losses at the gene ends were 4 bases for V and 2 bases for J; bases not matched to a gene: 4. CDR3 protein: CASSLGQSQETQYF. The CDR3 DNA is TGTGCCAGCTCACTGGGACAGTCACAAGAGACCCAGTACTTC.

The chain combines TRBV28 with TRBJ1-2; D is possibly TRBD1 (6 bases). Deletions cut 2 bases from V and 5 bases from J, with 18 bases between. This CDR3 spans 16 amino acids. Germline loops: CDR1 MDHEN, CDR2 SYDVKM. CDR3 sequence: CASSLGGRGRGYGYTF. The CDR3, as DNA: TGTGCCAGCAGTTTAGGGGGCAGGGGTCGGGGGTATGGCTACACCTTC.

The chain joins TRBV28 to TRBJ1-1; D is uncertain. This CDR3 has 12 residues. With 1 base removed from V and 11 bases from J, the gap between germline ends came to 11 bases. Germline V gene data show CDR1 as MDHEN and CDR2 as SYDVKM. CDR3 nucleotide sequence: TGTGCCAGCAGTTTATTGCTCCTCGGGGCTTTCTTT. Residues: CASSLLLLGAFF.

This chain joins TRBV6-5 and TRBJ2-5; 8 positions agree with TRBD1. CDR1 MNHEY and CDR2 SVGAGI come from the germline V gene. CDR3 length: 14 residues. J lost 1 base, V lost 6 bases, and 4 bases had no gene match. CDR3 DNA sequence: TGTGCCAGCAGCAAGGACAGGGTCCAAGAGACCCAGTACTTC. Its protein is CASSKDRVQETQYF.

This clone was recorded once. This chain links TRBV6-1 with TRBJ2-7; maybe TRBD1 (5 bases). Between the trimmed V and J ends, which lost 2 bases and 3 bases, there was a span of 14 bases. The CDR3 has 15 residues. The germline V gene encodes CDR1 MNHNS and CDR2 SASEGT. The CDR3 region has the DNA TGTGCCAGCAGTGAAAAGGCAGGGCAGTTCTACGAGCAGTACTTC. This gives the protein CASSEKAGQFYEQYF.

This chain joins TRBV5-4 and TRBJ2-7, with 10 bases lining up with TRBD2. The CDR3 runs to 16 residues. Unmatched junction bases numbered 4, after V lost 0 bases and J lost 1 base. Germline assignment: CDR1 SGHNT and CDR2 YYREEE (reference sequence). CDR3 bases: TGTGCCAGCAGCTTGGCTACTAGCGGGATTTCCTACGAGCAGTACTTC. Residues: CASSLATSGISYEQYF.

CDR3 sequence: CASSLFGGGRVEQYF. CDR3 DNA: TGTGCCAGCAGCTTATTCGGGGGCGGGAGGGTCGAGCAGTACTTC. The V and J genes are TRBV7-2 and TRBJ2-7, with TRBD2 identical over 9 bases. The germline gives CDR1 SGHTA, CDR2 FQGNSA. V shed 2 bases, J shed 6 bases, and the junction held 8 bases outside the gene matches. There are 15 residues in the CDR3.

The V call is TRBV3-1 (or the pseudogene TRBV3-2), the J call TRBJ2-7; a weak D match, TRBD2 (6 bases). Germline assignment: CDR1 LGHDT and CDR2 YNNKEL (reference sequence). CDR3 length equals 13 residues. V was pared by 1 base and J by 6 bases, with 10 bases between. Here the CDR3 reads CASSQALGLEQYF. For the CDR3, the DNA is TGTGCCAGCAGCCAAGCTCTGGGACTCGAGCAGTACTTC.

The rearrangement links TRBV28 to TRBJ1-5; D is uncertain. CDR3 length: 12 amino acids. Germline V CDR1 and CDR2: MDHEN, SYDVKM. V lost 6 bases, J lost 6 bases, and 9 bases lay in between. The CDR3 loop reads CASREGSQPQHF. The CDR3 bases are TGTGCCAGCAGGGAAGGGAGTCAGCCCCAGCATTTT. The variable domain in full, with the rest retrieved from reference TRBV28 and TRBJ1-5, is DVKVTQSSRYLVKRTGEKVFLECVQDMDHENMFWYRQDPGLGLRLIYFSYDVKMKEKGDIPEGYSVSREKKERFSLILESASTNQTSMYLCASREGSQPQHFGDGTRLSIL.

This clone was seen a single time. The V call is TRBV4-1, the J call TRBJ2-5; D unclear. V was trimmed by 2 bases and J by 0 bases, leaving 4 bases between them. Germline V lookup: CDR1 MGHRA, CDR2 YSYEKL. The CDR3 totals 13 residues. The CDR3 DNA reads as TGCGCCAGCAGCCAACGGGACCAAGAGACCCAGTACTTC. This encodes CASSQRDQETQYF.

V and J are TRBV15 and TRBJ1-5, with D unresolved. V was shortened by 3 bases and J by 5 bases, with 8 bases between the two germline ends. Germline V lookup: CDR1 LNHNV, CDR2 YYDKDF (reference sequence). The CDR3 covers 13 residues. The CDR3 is CATSRTGDQPQHF. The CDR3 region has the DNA TGTGCCACCAGCAGGACTGGGGATCAGCCCCAGCATTTT.